A single sample is the source of the 16 T cell receptor beta chains below, sequenced in a study of regulatory T cells in long-lasting Graves disease. CDR3 regions were amplified by Arm-PCR using iRepertoire HTBI primers to build TCR beta libraries. TCRdb reprocessed the multiplex PCR reads via MiXCR and lists one record per CDR3 protein. The data hold 400,000 to 600,000 distinct CDR3 sequences, with 20% to 25% observed a single time. The time point here: persistent/refractory GD, antithyroid drugs over 5 years with positive TRAb. PBMC RNA was the source of the TCR library. The sample was peripheral blood mononuclear cells (PBMCs), taken when the disease was refractory, from a patient treated with antithyroid drugs. The source is a female donor with Graves disease.

This clonotype was recorded many times. This rearrangement joins TRBV5-4 to TRBJ1-1; 8 bases map to TRBD1. Germline CDR1 and CDR2: SGHNT and YYREEE (reference sequence). This CDR3 has 14 residues. The V and J ends lost 2 bases and 8 bases, in that order; junction bases with no gene match: 8. The CDR3: CASSFDRGIAEAFF. As DNA, the CDR3 is TGTGCCAGCAGCTTCGACAGGGGAATTGCCGAAGCTTTCTTT.

The V call is TRBV4-1, the J call TRBJ2-7; 12 bases are shared with TRBD2. CDR3 size: 16 residues. V was pared by 4 bases and J by 1 base, with 5 bases of the junction left unmatched. Germline CDR1 is MGHRA and CDR2 is YSYEKL. The chain's CDR3 is CASSPASGRASYEQYF. As DNA, the CDR3 is TGCGCCAGCAGCCCCGCTAGCGGGAGGGCTTCCTACGAGCAGTACTTC.

This clonotype occurred many times. The chain employs TRBV15 and TRBJ1-2; tentatively, D is TRBD1 (5 bases). The CDR3 extends over 13 amino acids. Trimming stripped 2 bases from V and 7 bases from J, with 11 bases between. Germline CDR1 is LNHNV and CDR2 is YYDKDF (reference sequence). The CDR3 protein is CATSRRQGGGYTF. For the CDR3, the DNA is TGTGCCACCAGCAGACGCCAGGGTGGTGGCTACACCTTC.

CDR3 sequence reads: CASSLHKGQVKV. CDR3 sequence (DNA): TGTGCCAGCAGCCTTCATAAAGGACAGGTGAAGGTC. V and J are TRBV3-1 and TRBJ2-7, with 7 bases matching TRBD1. There are 12 residues in the CDR3. CDR1 is LGHDT, CDR2 YNNKEL, per germline (reference sequence).

There are a few counts of this clonotype. The V call is TRBV27, the J call TRBJ1-5; D not certain. V lost 6 bases and J lost 5, with 11 bases in between. Germline CDR1 MNHEY, CDR2 SMNVEV (reference sequence). This CDR3 comprises 13 residues. This CDR3 is CASRPGQYQPQHF. CDR3 coding DNA: TGTGCCAGCAGGCCGGGCCAATATCAGCCCCAGCATTTT.

This sequence joins TRBV4-1 and TRBJ2-5; D might be TRBD1 or TRBD2, each matching 5 bases. Germline CDR1 MGHRA, CDR2 YSYEKL. The CDR3 covers 14 residues. V was shortened by 0 bases and J by 6 bases, with 11 bases between the two germline ends. CDR3 DNA: TGCGCCAGCAGCCAAGAAGGGACCGGAAAGACCCAGTACTTC. Amino acid sequence: CASSQEGTGKTQYF.

The sample holds a few counts of this clonotype. This chain joins TRBV20-1 and TRBJ2-5; no clear D. The germline V gene has CDR1 DFQATT and CDR2 SNEGSKA (reference sequence). V dropped 5 bases and J dropped 2 bases, with 21 bases sitting between them. The CDR3 consists of 16 residues. The DNA of the CDR3 is TGCAGTGCTGCTCGACAAGGGTTAAGGGATCAAGAGACCCAGTACTTC. It encodes CSAARQGLRDQETQYF.

There are many counts of this clonotype. The CDR3 bases are TGTGCCAGCAGTTCGCCCTCCTCAGGACAGACTTCCTACGAGCAGTACTTC. Translation: CASSSPSSGQTSYEQYF. The rearrangement uses TRBV6-5 and TRBJ2-7; perhaps TRBD1 as D (6 bases). Trimming removed 4 bases from V and 1 base from J, with 20 bases in between. CDR3 length equals 17 residues. Germline V gene data show CDR1 as MNHEY and CDR2 as SVGAGI.

With regard to this clonotype: One junction end does not reproduce the germline sequence, and a read error may be involved. The rearrangement uses TRBV5-8 and TRBJ1-2, with TRBD1 as a possible D gene (5 bases). The germline CDR1 and CDR2 sequences are SGHTS and YDEGEE. This CDR3 spans 13 amino acids. CDR3 sequence reads: CTSSLRQPYGYTF. The CDR3 DNA reads TGTACCAGCAGCTTGAGACAGCCCTATGGCTACACCTTC.

In the case of this clonotype: A much more abundant neighbour one base away suggests this may be a read error. The V call is TRBV6-1, the J call TRBJ1-1, with D perhaps TRBD1 (5 bases). V shed 7 bases and J shed 1 base, with 13 bases lying between them. CDR1 and CDR2 from the germline V gene are MNHNS and SASEGT. The CDR3 is made up of 14 amino acids. CDR3 in DNA: TGTGCCAGCATTAGGACACTAACGAACACTGAAGCTTTCTTT. The encoded protein is CASIRTLTNTEAFF.

The chain employs TRBV6-1 and TRBJ2-2; 8 nucleotides align to TRBD1. Germline CDR1 is MNHNS and CDR2 is SASEGT. This CDR3 is 18 amino acids long. V shed 5 bases and J 2 bases; nucleotides not matched to a gene: 13. The CDR3 sequence: CASSPGQGPFINTGELFF. CDR3 DNA sequence: TGTGCCAGCAGTCCTGGACAGGGTCCCTTTATCAACACCGGGGAGCTGTTTTTT.

This clonotype occurred a few times. The gene calls are TRBV20-1 and TRBJ2-1, with D perhaps assigned TRBD1 or TRBD2 (6 bases each). V was trimmed by 3 bases and J by 8 bases, leaving 20 bases between them. The CDR3 is 15 residues long. The germline V gene encodes CDR1 DFQATT and CDR2 SNEGSKA (reference sequence). CDR3 DNA sequence: TGCAGTGCTAGGCAGGGGCAGGGACTTAGTGATGAGCAGTTCTTC. Translation gives CSARQGQGLSDEQFF.

In this sample, this clonotype turned up many times. This chain connects TRBV28 to TRBJ1-5; no firm D call. The V gene's germline CDR1 is MDHEN and CDR2 SYDVKM. The V and J ends lost 4 bases and 9 bases respectively, with 16 bases between them. There are 14 residues in the CDR3. CDR3 residues: CASSSGPLNRPQHF. DNA of the CDR3: TGTGCCAGCAGTTCCGGACCGTTAAATAGGCCCCAGCATTTT.

This chain joins TRBV15 and TRBJ1-2, with no clear D. Trimming took 1 base from V and 5 from J, leaving 8 bases between them. Germline-derived CDR1 and CDR2 are LNHNV and YYDKDF (reference sequence). The CDR3 runs to 13 residues. DNA of the CDR3: TGTGCCACCAGCAGAGGTGATGGGTATGGCTACACCTTC. Its translation: CATSRGDGYGYTF. The full variable domain, in which reference TRBV15 and TRBJ1-2 provide the parts outside the CDR3, is DAMVIQNPRYQVTQFGKPVTLSCSQTLNHNVMYWYQQKSSQAPKLLFHYYDKDFNNEADTPDNFQSRRPNTSFCFLDIRSPGLGDTAMYLCATSRGDGYGYTFGSGTRLTVV.

This chain connects TRBV11-2 to TRBJ2-7, with D possibly being TRBD1 (6 bases). The CDR3 length is 16 residues. The germline CDR1 and CDR2 sequences are SGHAT and FQNNGV. The germline V and J ends were trimmed by 5 bases and 5 bases, with 22 bases remaining between them. This CDR3 reads CASSIQRQGLFDEQYF. The CDR3 DNA sequence: TGTGCCAGCAGCATCCAGCGGCAGGGGTTATTTGACGAGCAGTACTTC.

The sample holds many counts of this clonotype. CDR3: CASSPGFSYEQYF. CDR3 bases: TGTGCCAGCAGTCCAGGGTTTTCATACGAGCAGTACTTC. The V call is TRBV2, the J call TRBJ2-7; a weak D match, TRBD1 (5 bases). CDR1 is SNHLY, CDR2 FYNNEI, per germline. The CDR3 is made up of 13 amino acids. Trimming left V 5 bases short and J 4 bases short, with 12 bases between.